Each of the 26 T cell receptor beta chains below was sequenced from the same sample in a study. Each CDR3 protein gets one entry after TCRdb re-called the 5' RACE reads with MiXCR. This table has fewer than 80,000 distinct CDR3 sequences, approximately 23% appearing once. Sequenced sample: memory CD4+ T cells sorted from a lymph node. As to subset: memory CD4+ T cells, CD4+CD45RO+CD25-. The receptors were sampled from a female donor with breast cancer.

This clonotype was counted a few times. Lacking the conserved final phenylalanine or tryptophan, this CDR3 likely reflects a read error. This chain connects TRBV10-3 to TRBJ2-5; 10 nucleotides agree with TRBD2. The CDR3 loop spans 15 amino acids. Trimming removed 3 bases from V and 0 bases from J; junction bases left unmatched: 1. Germline-derived CDR1 and CDR2 are ENHRY and SYGVKD. This chain's CDR3 is CAISDTSGDQETQYL. CDR3 DNA: TGTGCCATCAGTGACACTAGCGGGGACCAAGAGACCCAGTACCTC.

This chain uses TRBV7-2 with TRBJ1-2, with TRBD1 matching 7 bases. This CDR3 has 15 amino acids. Germline CDR1 and CDR2: SGHTA and FQGNSA. J lost 7 bases, V lost 3 bases, and 11 bases had no gene match. This CDR3 reads CASSFWSDRDGGYTF. The CDR3 nucleotides are TGTGCCAGCAGCTTCTGGTCCGACAGGGATGGTGGCTACACCTTC.

CDR3 coding DNA: TGTGCCAGCAGCCCCGGACAGGGGGCGCATGGCTACACCTTC. This codes for CASSPGQGAHGYTF. The chain links TRBV6-6 to TRBJ1-2; 11 bases are shared with TRBD1. From germline, CDR1 is MNHNY and CDR2 SVGAGI (reference sequence). The ends lost 6 bases at V and 6 bases at J; junction bases unmatched: 6. The length of the CDR3 is 14 residues.

This chain joins TRBV5-1 and TRBJ1-1, with D uncertain. The V gene's germline CDR1 is SGHRS and CDR2 YFSETQ. Trimming took off 1 base at V and 5 bases at J, with 12 bases between the two ends. The CDR3 loop spans 14 amino acids. The CDR3 DNA sequence: TGCGCCAGCAGCTTGACCCAAACGGGTACTGAAGCTTTCTTT. Its protein product is CASSLTQTGTEAFF. The full variable domain, with the rest looked up from reference TRBV5-1 and TRBJ1-1, is KAGVTQTPRYLIKTRGQQVTLSCSPISGHRSVSWYQQTPGQGLQFLFEYFSETQRNKGNFPGRFSGRQFSNSRSEMNVSTLELGDSALYLCASSLTQTGTEAFFGQGTRLTVV.

A word on this clonotype: At one end the junction does not follow the germline gene, possibly because of a read error. The CDR3 loop is CSARVQGASEALF. As DNA, the CDR3 is TGCAGTGCTAGAGTACAGGGGGCATCTGAAGCTCTCTTT. This chain uses TRBV20-1 with TRBJ1-1; 9 bases map to TRBD1. CDR3 length: 13 amino acids. In germline, CDR1 is DFQATT, CDR2 SNEGSKA (reference sequence).

The chain recombines TRBV6-1 with TRBJ2-1; D unclear. From germline, CDR1 is MNHNS and CDR2 SASEGT. The ends were cut back, 6 bases at V and 0 bases at J, with 21 bases in the middle. The CDR3 contains 18 residues. The CDR3 is CASSRGTPGASSYNEQFF. For the CDR3, the DNA is TGTGCCAGCAGCCGCGGTACACCTGGCGCCAGCTCCTACAATGAGCAGTTCTTC.

The chain is built from TRBV19 and TRBJ1-1, with D perhaps matching TRBD1 (5 bases). Germline V gene data show CDR1 as LNHDA and CDR2 as SQIVND (reference sequence). The CDR3 covers 15 residues. The V end lost 7 bases, the J end lost 1 base, and 16 bases lay between the germline ends. The CDR3 DNA sequence: TGTGCCAGTAAAAGGGGAGGCTCGGGGAACACTGAAGCTTTCTTT. Its protein is CASKRGGSGNTEAFF.

This clonotype was counted a few times. The J gene is TRBJ2-3, the V gene TRBV20-1, with D possibly TRBD2 on 5 matching bases. The V end lost 7 bases, the J end lost 2 bases, and 10 bases lay between the germline ends. The CDR3 covers 12 residues. Germline values: CDR1 DFQATT, CDR2 SNEGSKA (reference sequence). For the CDR3, the DNA is TGCAGTGGCGTCGACTACACAGATACGCAGTATTTT. Its protein is CSGVDYTDTQYF.

In its sample, this clonotype was seen a few times. This sequence joins TRBV20-1 and TRBJ2-1, with TRBD2 identical over 9 bases. The CDR3 is 14 amino acids. Unmatched junction bases numbered 11, after V lost 5 bases and J lost 9 bases. CDR1 is DFQATT and CDR2 is SNEGSKA in the germline V gene (reference sequence). The CDR3 protein is CSASGGRAAGEQFF. CDR3 nucleotides: TGCAGTGCTTCGGGCGGGAGGGCCGCGGGTGAGCAGTTCTTC.

This clonotype was seen more than once but under ten times. J is TRBJ2-2 and V is TRBV5-1, with D perhaps TRBD2 (5 bases). Germline CDR1 reads SGHRS; CDR2 reads YFSETQ. This CDR3 is 14 amino acids long. V gave up 3 bases and J gave up 5 bases, with 11 bases separating them. CDR3 DNA sequence: TGCGCCAGCAGCTCCACCGAGGGTACCGGGGAGCTGTTTTTT. Translated, it gives CASSSTEGTGELFF.

In its sample, this clonotype was seen many times. The chain employs TRBV9 and TRBJ1-1; 8 positions match TRBD1. The CDR3 spans 14 residues. Unmatched junction bases numbered 6, after V lost 3 bases and J lost 5 bases. Germline V lookup: CDR1 SGDLS, CDR2 YYNGEE. The CDR3 sequence is CASSGQGSETEAFF. The CDR3 DNA sequence: TGTGCCAGCAGCGGACAGGGGTCGGAAACTGAAGCTTTCTTT.

V and J are TRBV6-5 and TRBJ1-1, with 8 bases that match TRBD1. V dropped 5 bases and J dropped 5; count of bases not matched to a gene: 7. The CDR3 is 14 amino acids. The germline CDR1 and CDR2 sequences are MNHEY and SVGAGI. This CDR3 reads CASSSTGGGTEAFF. DNA for the CDR3: TGTGCCAGCAGTAGTACAGGGGGAGGAACTGAAGCTTTCTTT.

V usage is TRBV6-6 and J usage is TRBJ1-5; D not certain. The CDR3 spans 13 residues. CDR1 and CDR2 from the germline V gene are MNHNY and SVGAGI (reference sequence). The V and J ends lost 4 bases and 4 bases respectively, with 8 bases between them. The CDR3 loop reads CASSWAGNQPQHF. Written as DNA, the CDR3 is TGTGCCAGCAGTTGGGCGGGGAATCAGCCCCAGCATTTT.

Concerning this clonotype itself: Being one base from a much bigger clone, this may be a read error. The V call is TRBV6-2 or TRBV6-3, the J call TRBJ2-7, with TRBD2 matching 11 bases. Losses at the gene ends were 6 bases for V and 0 bases for J; bases not matched to a gene: 4. The germline V gene encodes CDR1 MNHEY and CDR2 SVGEGT. The CDR3 length is 15 residues. The DNA of the CDR3 is TGTGCCAGCAGGGAGACTAGCGGGGCCTCCTACGAGCAGTACTTC. It encodes CASRETSGASYEQYF.

The chain has TRBV6-2 or TRBV6-3 and TRBJ2-7, with D hard to call. Trimming removed 3 bases at V and 4 bases at J, with 13 bases between. This CDR3 has 14 amino acids. Germline V CDR1 and CDR2: MNHEY, SVGEGT. Written as DNA, the CDR3 is TGTGCCAGCAGTTATCACCGATCAACTTACGAGCAGTACTTC. Its protein product is CASSYHRSTYEQYF.

The V gene is TRBV2, the J gene TRBJ1-3, with D hard to call. Germline V gene sequence: CDR1 SNHLY, CDR2 FYNNEI. With 6 bases removed from V and 0 bases from J, the gap between germline ends came to 6 bases. There are 13 residues in the CDR3. For the CDR3, the DNA is TGTGCCAGCAGGGATGACTCTGGAAACACCATATATTTT. Translating gives CASRDDSGNTIYF. Full variable domain (rest looked up from reference TRBV2 and TRBJ1-3): EPEVTQTPSHQVTQMGQEVILRCVPISNHLYFYWYRQILGQKVEFLVSFYNNEISEKSEIFDDQFSVERPDGSNFTLKIRSTKLEDSAMYFCASRDDSGNTIYFGEGSWLTVV.

CDR3 protein: CSAVPPGERGRNEQFF. The CDR3 DNA sequence: TGCAGTGCGGTGCCACCCGGAGAGCGGGGGCGAAATGAGCAGTTCTTC. V is TRBV20-1 and J is TRBJ2-1; 8 bases agree with TRBD2. Germline assignment: CDR1 DFQATT and CDR2 SNEGSKA (reference sequence). J was trimmed by 7 bases and V by 6 bases; bases with no gene match: 17. The length of the CDR3 is 16 residues.

This clonotype was counted only a few times. This rearrangement joins TRBV5-1 to TRBJ2-6; D unclear. The V end lost 6 bases, the J end lost 2 bases, and 9 bases lay between the germline ends. Germline CDR1 SGHRS, CDR2 YFSETQ. This CDR3 has 14 residues. CDR3 in DNA: TGCGCCAGCACTATATTCGCTGGGGCCAACGTCCTGACTTTC. It yields the protein CASTIFAGANVLTF.

The chain has TRBV29-1 and TRBJ1-1; 7 bases line up with TRBD1. With 8 bases clipped from V and 10 bases from J, the junction kept 10 bases outside the gene matches. The germline V gene encodes CDR1 SQVTM and CDR2 ANQGSEA. This CDR3 region has 11 residues. DNA of the CDR3: TGCAGCACAAGACAGGGCTCCCGAGCTTTCTTT. Residues: CSTRQGSRAFF.

To note about this clonotype: A much larger clone is a single base away; this may be a read error. This CDR3 fails to terminate in the conserved phenylalanine or tryptophan, so it likely reflects a read error. The chain is built from TRBV6-1 and TRBJ2-7; D call uncertain. Germline-derived CDR1 and CDR2 are MNHNS and SASEGT. Between the trimmed V and J ends, which lost 6 bases and 2 bases, there was a span of 5 bases. The CDR3 has 11 amino acids. This chain's CDR3 is CASRGTYEQYC. The CDR3 DNA reads TGTGCCAGCAGGGGAACCTACGAGCAGTACTGC.

The chain joins TRBV3-1 to TRBJ1-4, with a tentative D call TRBD1 (5 bases). Trimming pared 4 bases from V and 8 bases from J, leaving 17 bases between. CDR3 length: 15 amino acids. Germline CDR1 LGHDT, CDR2 YNNKEL (reference sequence). DNA of the CDR3: TGTGCCAGCAGCCGACGTACGGGCGGGGGGGAAAAACTGTTTTTT. It specifies CASSRRTGGGEKLFF.

There are a few counts of this clonotype. The CDR3 here is CASSSYSSGSWNEQFF. DNA of the CDR3: TGTGCCAGCAGCTCGTATTCTAGCGGGAGTTGGAATGAGCAGTTCTTC. The rearrangement joins TRBV7-2 to TRBJ2-1; the match to TRBD2 covers 10 bases. The CDR3 contains 16 residues. The germline V gene encodes CDR1 SGHTA and CDR2 FQGNSA. V shed 4 bases, J shed 7 bases, and the junction held 10 bases outside the gene matches.

A word on this clonotype: Given a much more abundant clone one base away, this may be a read error. The chain links TRBV25-1 to TRBJ2-1; D is unclear. Trimming left V 6 bases short and J 0 bases short, with 6 bases between. The CDR3 has 13 residues. Germline V CDR1 and CDR2: MGHDK, SYGVNS. CDR3 in amino acids: CASRESSYNEQFF. CDR3 DNA sequence: TGTGCCAGCAGAGAAAGCTCCTACAATGAGCAGTTCTTC.

There are a few counts of this clonotype. A read error is possible here, since a much larger clone lies one base away. V gene TRBV6-5 combines with J gene TRBJ1-2, with TRBD1 matching over 7 bases. Trimming at V came to 8 bases and at J to 6 bases, leaving 12 bases not matched to a gene. This CDR3 is 14 amino acids long. Germline V lookup: CDR1 MNHEY, CDR2 SVGAGI. The CDR3 loop is CASCLTGRAHGYTF. The CDR3 nucleotides read TGTGCCAGCTGTCTGACAGGGAGGGCCCATGGCTACACCTTC.

The V call is TRBV5-1, the J call TRBJ2-1; 7 nucleotides line up with TRBD2. The CDR3 spans 14 residues. V lost 4 bases to trimming and J lost 2 bases; unmatched junction nucleotides: 3. Germline V CDR1 and CDR2: SGHRS, YFSETQ. The CDR3 region is CASSPAGAYNEQFF. In DNA, the CDR3 is TGCGCCAGCAGCCCGGCGGGGGCCTACAATGAGCAGTTCTTC.

This clonotype showed up just a few times. The chain couples TRBV7-2 to TRBJ1-5; unclear D gene. Trimming removed 3 bases at V and 0 bases at J, with 3 bases between. The length of the CDR3 is 13 residues. Germline assignment: CDR1 SGHTA and CDR2 FQGNSA. CDR3 nucleotide sequence: TGTGCCAGCAGCTTTAGTAGCAATCAGCCCCAGCATTTT. This translates into CASSFSSNQPQHF.